The sequence of this T cell receptor beta chain was determined in a study of cytomegalovirus exposure and HLA in healthy donors. About the study: Some 85 million unique TCRs, all from HLA-typed donors, were included in an early release of the data. General study points: Later work found that TCR association rates differed between HLA loci; DRB1 had the most and HLA-C the fewest.

A word on this clone: Antigen unknown. Other nucleotide sequences in the sample specify the same CDR3.

PCR employed 60 Vbeta and 13 Jbeta primers. Using immunoSEQ multiplex PCR, the repertoire was profiled, and TCRdb retains in-frame clones only, with some absent. This listing includes 80,000 to 95,000 clones. V lost 3 bases to trimming and J lost 0 bases; unmatched junction nucleotides: 1. Germline V lookup: CDR1 SGHRS, CDR2 YFSETQ. This CDR3 spans 14 amino acids. This chain connects TRBV5-1 to TRBJ1-2, with 8 nucleotides matching TRBD1. Sequencing was done on a sample of PBMCs. The sequence was collected from a man aged 45-65 years in good health and CMV-seropositive. The CDR3 DNA reads as TGCGCCAGCAGCTCAGGGGGCACTAACTATGGCTACACCTTC. It yields the protein CASSSGGTNYGYTF.